The source of this T cell receptor (beta chain) is a study of T cells expressing NK-cell markers. Study information: CD3+CD56+NKG2C+, CD3+CD56+NKG2C- and CD3+CD56-NKG2C+ T cells, once sorted, supplied the TCR beta repertoires. Out of eight donors sequenced, seven tested HCMV-seropositive and the remaining one seronegative. Broader study findings: For 6 or 7 donors, the dominant NKG2C+ clonotypes made up roughly 1.0-7.5% of their CD8+ T cells.

With respect to this clonotype: As yet, its antigen is unknown.

Per the germline V gene, CDR1 is SGHRS and CDR2 is YFSETQ. The CDR3 loop spans 14 amino acids. UMIs accompanied the 5'RACE template switching by which TCR beta cDNA was made. With the 5' RACE reads reprocessed, TCRdb shows one record per CDR3 protein and no DNA. Recorded for this sample: some 340,000 distinct CDR3 sequences. The chain is built from TRBV5-1 and TRBJ2-2; without DNA, the TCRdb call of TRBD1 cannot be checked. The receptor comes from a man aged 18-69 years in good health. Sequencing was performed on blood T cells: a sorted CD56 or NKG2C T cell subset, CD4+ or CD8+ T cells, or bulk PBMC T cells (not recorded which). CDR3 region: CASSPWTNTGELFF.